Below, one T cell receptor beta chain is given with its context. The antigen it recognizes is unknown. No base quality values were provided; no much bigger clone lies one nucleotide off. Libraries came from the immunoSEQ multiplex PCR assay. The multiplex PCR relied on a mix of 60 forward primers for TCR Vbeta segments and 13 reverse primers for TCR Jbeta segments. Amplification of the CDR3 region of rearranged TCR beta genes was performed with a multiplex PCR assay on genomic DNA. On the Illumina HiSeq System, the amplified TCR beta libraries were sequenced as 87-base-pair reads. On the study's bioinformatics: A later analysis tallied 75 million to 95 million unique TCR beta chains across the 666 repertoires, and about 12 million of those chains were shared by two or more donors. Raw reads were error-corrected and collapsed into unique sequences with a nearest-neighbor algorithm that merged closely related sequences to remove PCR and sequencing errors. Alignment of CDR3 sequences to IMGT reference sequences was used to assign V, D and J gene segments. For a sequence to be retained, at least a six-nucleotide match to both a V gene segment and a J gene segment was required. Rearrangements were called productive when the CDR3 lacked stop codons and stayed in frame with V and J; all others were non-productive. Following IMGT convention, CDR3 was defined as the stretch from the second conserved V-encoded cysteine to the conserved J-encoded phenylalanine. Sequences without an unambiguous match to a single V gene segment were excluded from the earlier analysis of about 630 of the donors. An earlier analysis of approximately 590 of the donors classified V segments as functional when productive rearrangements were above 56.7% and as segregating when the standard deviation between donors was above 5%. A statistical classification framework was built to diagnose cytomegalovirus status from the catalog of TCR beta chain sequences. In a later analysis, V and J genes were assigned by comparing TCR nucleotide sequences against IMGT/GENE-DB human TR gene sequences. Using the TCRdist pipeline, a later analysis assigned CDR3 sequences along with most-parsimonious VDJ recombination scenarios. In a later analysis, every TCR beta chain was defined by the combination of its CDR3 amino acid sequence and its V-gene family, and reads without a unique V-gene family were dropped. To address suspected cross-contamination and a sequencing artifact, a later analysis removed roughly 640 highly shared, low-generation-probability nucleotide sequences. In a later analysis, a clonal expansion index was calculated for each public chain from normalized within-repertoire ranks of inferred template counts. In a later analysis, generation probabilities were computed with a VDJ recombination model fitted to out-of-frame rearrangements, and the resulting probabilities were checked against IGoR. Hypergeometric tests were used in a later analysis to score TCR-TCR, TCR-HLA and TCR-CMV co-occurrence, with a repertoire-size bias correction applied to the TCR pairs. A later analysis estimated false discovery rates by permuting HLA or CMV assignments 20 times. In a later analysis, co-occurring TCRs were grouped using DBSCAN, and TCRdist sequence similarity was added for clustering within HLA-allele-positive subsets. For co-occurrence clustering, repertoires with fewer than 30,000 or more than 120,000 public chains were excluded, along with a handful of repertoires with anomalous nucleotide sharing. The table was pulled from immuneACCESS by TCRdb, which kept in-frame rearrangements only. Such tables lose some clones; where checked, under half of the loss comes from unresolved V genes, and the rest has no known cause. V, J and clone size were drawn from that table, and D and trimming were deduced from the DNA. In all, the sample holds approximately 110,000 clones, and around two thirds of those were seen once. 3.8% of the sample is taken by the ten largest.

The data belong to a study of cytomegalovirus exposure and HLA in healthy donors (dated by TCRdb to the late 2010s). Context from the whole study: An earlier analysis of roughly 570 of the donors reported about 260 Gb of sequence data and 117 million unique TCR beta sequences obtained from some 170 million T cells. About 280 gigabases of sequencing data and around 90 million unique TCR sequences made up an early release that covered over 550 HLA-typed donors. Of the roughly 400 genotyped donors, over 70% fell in the genetic ancestry cluster associated with self-reported Caucasian donors. The study aimed to test whether signatures of past pathogen exposure could be identified by cataloging public T cell receptors. The T cell repertoires of roughly 660 subjects were profiled by immunosequencing and related to cytomegalovirus serostatus. In addition to the first cohort of approximately 650 subjects, a separate validation cohort of approximately 110 different subjects was used. To predict cytomegalovirus infection status, the study combined high-throughput TCR immunosequencing, statistical association of individual TCRs with disease status, and machine learning. In a later analysis, previously published TCR beta repertoires from 666 donors were re-analyzed and high-resolution HLA genotyping was added so that TCR occurrence patterns could be studied. In the later analysis, no new phenotypic data were used to find candidate immune exposures; instead, reliance was placed on TCR beta sequences and their occurrence across donors. To decide whether each TCR beta V gene segment behaved as functional or pseudogenic, an earlier analysis of some 600 of the donors relied on high-throughput TCR beta sequencing. Donor age, sex, ethnicity and CMV serostatus were compiled alongside the repertoire data. Genome-wide SNP genotypes for about three fifths of the roughly 670 donors were used in a later genetic analysis, which treated that subset as a discovery cohort. Every discovery cohort repertoire had been produced on one sequencing platform. HLA typing covered class I and class II loci at four-digit resolution. Typing coverage differed by locus: A, B, C, DRB1 and DQB1 were typed in about 629-630 donors, DQA1 in about 550, DPA1 in 600 to 610, and DPB1 in roughly 470. Four or five DR-DQ haplotypes were handled as single units for association and clustering, since linkage in the cohort was strong. Among 398 genotyped donors of the cohort, an average of around 240,000 unique TCR beta nucleotide sequences were sequenced per donor, roughly a sixth of them non-productive. Study-wide conclusions, independent of this receptor: The only immune exposure information available for the cohort was CMV serostatus. Strong co-occurrence of HLA alleles, especially DR and DQ, made assigning TCR associations to individual alleles difficult. Several of the top co-occurrence clusters appeared to be linked to parvovirus B19, influenza, CMV and Epstein-Barr virus, according to a later analysis. A few of the identified cytomegalovirus-associated TCR beta chains were confirmed in vitro to be specific for cytomegalovirus antigens. It was suggested by the authors that the approach could potentially be generalized to other disease states and immunological phenotypes. V-gene and J-gene trimming of TCR beta chains was associated with a missense DCLRE1C variant in a later genetic analysis, and the association was replicated in an independent cohort. Correlated functional status among segregating V segments might reflect linkage disequilibrium, but an unknown experimental factor could not be ruled out. A further reported finding was that TCR beta sequences accurately predicted the HLA-A and HLA-B alleles for most subjects in the first cohort. Presence/absence analyses assumed roughly uniform sequencing depth across donors, an assumption that may not hold. HLA typing was unavailable for some donors at each locus, so association tests used only the typed subset. Most TCR sequences were seen in very few donors, while some public TCRs were found in many individuals. The classifier was reported to diagnose cytomegalovirus status with high specificity and sensitivity in both the original and validation cohorts. In a later analysis, HLA-associated TCR beta chains were found to be more clonally expanded and to have lower generation probabilities than equally common non-associated chains. Broadly in line with IMGT annotations, most TCR beta V segments showed up in productive rearrangements about 87% or about 30% of the time in an earlier analysis of around 600 of the donors. In a later analysis, TCR association rates were found to vary across HLA loci, with the most associated TCRs seen for DRB1 alleles and the fewest for HLA-C alleles. A later analysis found that most CMV-associated TCR beta chains appeared HLA-restricted, with HLA associations seemingly driven largely by CMV exposure. The earlier analysis of fewer than 750 of the donors excluded over 15 rarely observed V segments, including chromosome 9 orphons, because counts were too low. In the study, some 160 TCR beta chains were listed as associated with cytomegalovirus. The sequencing pipeline was judged likely to have produced a cluster of highly shared sequence variants as a technical artifact. In a later genetic analysis, fewer N-insertions in productive TCRs were reported among donors in an Asian-associated ancestry cluster than the approximately 630-donor mean. Some IMGT-functional V segments, including TRBV6-2 and TRBV6-3, could not be distinguished by the 87-base-pair reads and were therefore excluded. This cohort had only TCR beta chains sequenced, and the lack of alpha or paired-chain data limited which features could be detected. Specific HLA alleles were associated with more than 15,000 TCR beta sequences at a false discovery rate of 0.05 in a later analysis.

In total, more than 500 healthy bone marrow donors made up the cohort. At the time of sampling, all cohort members were nominally healthy, though unrecorded immune exposures were likely present. The donor was CMV seropositive and was included in the group of 270 or so seropositive cohort members. A peripheral blood sample was collected from each donor, and TCR beta sequencing was performed on peripheral blood mononuclear cells. Genomic DNA extraction from the blood cell samples was performed with the Qiagen DNeasy Blood Extraction Kit. The germline V gene yields SGHVS for CDR1 and FNYEAQ for CDR2. V ends up 3 bases short and J 3 bases short, with an unmatched junction base count of 6. From its cysteine to its phenylalanine, the CDR3 spans 16 amino acids. CDR3 DNA only is kept here, 48 bases in frame from base 1.

The chain links TRBV7-6 with TRBJ2-5, and 11 junction bases match TRBD1. The TCR comes from a man aged 25-45 years in good health and CMV-seropositive. The sample was PBMCs. The CDR3 region: CASSLIRTGGEETQYF. The sequenced DNA is TGTGCCAGCAGCTTGATCAGGACAGGGGGCGAAGAGACCCAGTACTTC.